This T cell receptor (beta chain) was sequenced for a study of T cell responses to AZD1222 COVID-19 vaccine. Generated by immunoSEQ multiplex PCR, the TCRdb table keeps only in-frame clones and is missing some. The sample has approximately 180,000 clones, around 89% seen once. Germline assignment: CDR1 MGHRA and CDR2 YSYEKL. V lost 1 base and J 6 bases, leaving 7 bases between the germline ends. The CDR3 extends over 13 amino acids. This clone was observed once. The antigen is undetermined. Study-wide results and limits: Repertoires in all cases were sampled only once the peak T cell response had passed. It should be noted that donors were predominantly white British and more often female, and clonal diversity was possibly underestimated. Targeting of unmutated variant regions was reportedly seen in nearly half of spike-specific TCRs.

The genes are TRBV4-1 and TRBJ1-5; D uncertain. The starting material was peripheral blood, obtained 28 days after the second dose of the MenACWY control vaccine. This receptor was obtained from an adult who received the MenACWY meningococcal vaccine as a control. The CDR3 bases are TGCGCCAGCAGCCAAGTATTGGTTCAGCCCCAGCATTTT. Translating gives CASSQVLVQPQHF.